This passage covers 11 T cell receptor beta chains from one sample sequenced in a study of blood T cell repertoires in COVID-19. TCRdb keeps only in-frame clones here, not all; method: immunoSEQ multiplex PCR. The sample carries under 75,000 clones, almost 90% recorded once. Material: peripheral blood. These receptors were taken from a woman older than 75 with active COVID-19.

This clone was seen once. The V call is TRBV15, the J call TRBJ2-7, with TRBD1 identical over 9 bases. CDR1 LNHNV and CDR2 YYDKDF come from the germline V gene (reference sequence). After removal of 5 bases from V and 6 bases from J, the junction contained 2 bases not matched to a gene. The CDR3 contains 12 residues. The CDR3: CATSGTGREQYF. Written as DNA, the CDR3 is TGTGCCACCAGCGGGACAGGGCGCGAGCAGTACTTC.

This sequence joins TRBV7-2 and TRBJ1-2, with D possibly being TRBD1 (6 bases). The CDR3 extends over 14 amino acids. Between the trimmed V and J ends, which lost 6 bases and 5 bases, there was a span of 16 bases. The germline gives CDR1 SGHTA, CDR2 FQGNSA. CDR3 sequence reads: CASRLGQTLYGYTF. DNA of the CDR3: TGTGCCAGCAGGCTTGGACAGACCTTATATGGCTACACCTTC.

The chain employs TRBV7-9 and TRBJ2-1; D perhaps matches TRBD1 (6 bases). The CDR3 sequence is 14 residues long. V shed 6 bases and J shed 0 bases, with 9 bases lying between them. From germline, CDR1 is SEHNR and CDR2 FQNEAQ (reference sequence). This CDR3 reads CASSQGGSYNEQFF. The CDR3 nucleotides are TGTGCCAGCAGTCAAGGGGGCTCCTACAATGAGCAGTTCTTC.

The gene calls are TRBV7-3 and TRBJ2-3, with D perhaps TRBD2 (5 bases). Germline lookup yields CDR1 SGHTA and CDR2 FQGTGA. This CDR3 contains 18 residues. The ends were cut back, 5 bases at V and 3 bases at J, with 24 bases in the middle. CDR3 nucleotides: TGTGCCAGCAGCCCAGGACGTGGAGACGTACGGGGAACAGATACGCAGTATTTT. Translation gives CASSPGRGDVRGTDTQYF.

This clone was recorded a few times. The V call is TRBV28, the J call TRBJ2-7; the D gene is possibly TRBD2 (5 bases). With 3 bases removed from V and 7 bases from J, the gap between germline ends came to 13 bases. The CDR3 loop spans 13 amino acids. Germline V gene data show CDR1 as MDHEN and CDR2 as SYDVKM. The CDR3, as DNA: TGTGCCAGCAGTTTCGGGATCTCAAGGGAGCAGTACTTC. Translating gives CASSFGISREQYF.

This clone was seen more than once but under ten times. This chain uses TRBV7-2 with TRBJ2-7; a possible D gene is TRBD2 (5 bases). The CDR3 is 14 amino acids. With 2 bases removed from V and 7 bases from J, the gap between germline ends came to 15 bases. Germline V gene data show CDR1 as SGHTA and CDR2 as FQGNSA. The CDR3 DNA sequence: TGTGCCAGCAGCTTAAGTACGGGCTCGGGGGAGCAGTACTTC. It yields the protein CASSLSTGSGEQYF. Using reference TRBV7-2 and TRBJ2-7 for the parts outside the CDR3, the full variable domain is GAGVSQSPSNKVTEKGKDVELRCDPISGHTALYWYRQSLGQGLEFLIYFQGNSAPDKSGLPSDRFSAERTGGSVSTLTIQRTQQEDSAVYLCASSLSTGSGEQYFGPGTRLTVT.

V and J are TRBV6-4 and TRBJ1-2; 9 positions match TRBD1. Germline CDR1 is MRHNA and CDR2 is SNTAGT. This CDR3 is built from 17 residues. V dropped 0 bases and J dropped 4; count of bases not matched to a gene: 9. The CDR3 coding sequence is TGTGCCAGCAGTGACTCCGCGGGACAGGGTTTCAGCTATGGCTACACCTTC. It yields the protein CASSDSAGQGFSYGYTF.

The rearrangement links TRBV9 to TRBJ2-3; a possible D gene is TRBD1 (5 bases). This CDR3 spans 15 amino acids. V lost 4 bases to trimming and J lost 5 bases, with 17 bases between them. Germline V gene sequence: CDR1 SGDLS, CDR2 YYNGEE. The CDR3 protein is CASSPAQGIVDTQYF. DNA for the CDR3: TGTGCCAGCAGCCCAGCCCAGGGCATCGTAGATACGCAGTATTTT.

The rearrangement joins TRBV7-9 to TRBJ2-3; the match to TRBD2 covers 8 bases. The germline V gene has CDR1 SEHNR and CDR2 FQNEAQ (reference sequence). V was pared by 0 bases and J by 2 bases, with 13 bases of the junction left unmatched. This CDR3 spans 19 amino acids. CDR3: CASSLAPAGALGSTDTQYF. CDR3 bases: TGTGCCAGCAGCTTAGCGCCAGCGGGGGCCTTGGGTTCCACAGATACGCAGTATTTT.

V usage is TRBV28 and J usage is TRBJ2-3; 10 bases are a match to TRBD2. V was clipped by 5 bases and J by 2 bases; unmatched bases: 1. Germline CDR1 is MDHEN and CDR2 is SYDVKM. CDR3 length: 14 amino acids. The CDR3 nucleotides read TGTGCCAGCAGTGGGACTAGCGTCACAGATACGCAGTATTTT. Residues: CASSGTSVTDTQYF.

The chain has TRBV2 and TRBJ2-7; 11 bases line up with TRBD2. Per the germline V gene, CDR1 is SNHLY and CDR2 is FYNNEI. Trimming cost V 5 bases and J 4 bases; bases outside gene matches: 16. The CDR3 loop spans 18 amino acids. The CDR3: CASSPPRSGLAGLYEQYF. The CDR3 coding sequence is TGTGCCAGCAGTCCTCCCCGATCTGGACTAGCGGGCCTGTACGAGCAGTACTTC.